The clone carrying this T cell receptor beta chain appeared a few times. The antigen remains unidentified. The data were taken from a study of identical twins. Notes on the study in general: Insertions were reduced in abundant cord blood beta clonotypes but not in memory repertoires. Twin sharing of out-of-frame TCR alpha was underestimated by models in monozygotic pairs.

Carrying unique molecular identifiers, the cDNA also gained a universal primer site through template switching. MiXCR, run by TCRdb on the 5' RACE reads, gives a single entry per CDR3 protein. Among approximately 1.8 million distinct CDR3 sequences listed, around 33% were seen once. V was trimmed by 1 base and J by 3 bases, leaving 14 bases between them. This CDR3 has 16 residues. Germline lookup yields CDR1 MNHEY and CDR2 SMNVEV (reference sequence). The chain recombines TRBV27 with TRBJ2-3; possible D gene TRBD2, 5 bases. The receptor's source is a newborn girl in good health. Sequencing was done on a sample of cord blood. Here the CDR3 DNA reads TGTGCCAGCAGTTTATGGAACGGGGTTGGTACAGATACGCAGTATTTT. As protein: CASSLWNGVGTDTQYF.